These 21 T cell receptor beta chains share one sample of origin, sequenced in a study of blood T cell repertoires in COVID-19. Profiling relied on immunoSEQ multiplex PCR, and the TCRdb table lists in-frame clones only, not all of them. The repertoire has approximately 200,000 clones, about 81% of them found once; the top ten carry 3.2%. Sequencing input: PBMCs or T cells enriched from blood (not recorded which). Every receptor here comes from a woman under 40 who had recovered from COVID-19.

This chain uses TRBV14 with TRBJ2-1; 7 nucleotides line up with TRBD2. V trimming: 0 bases; J trimming: 9 bases; junction bases outside the gene matches: 8. The germline gives CDR1 SGHDN, CDR2 FVKESK. CDR3 size: 15 residues. As DNA, the CDR3 is TGTGCCAGCAGCCAAGATAGGGGACTACGATCTGAGCAGTTCTTC. Protein product: CASSQDRGLRSEQFF.

The chain has TRBV7-2 and TRBJ2-3, with TRBD2 matching 8 bases. The CDR3 has 16 amino acids. The germline V gene has CDR1 SGHTA and CDR2 FQGNSA. Losses at the gene ends were 3 bases for V and 6 bases for J; bases not matched to a gene: 11. As DNA, the CDR3 is TGTGCCAGCAGCTTCCCGGGACTAGGGGCCGGGGATACGCAGTATTTT. Translating it yields CASSFPGLGAGDTQYF.

V usage is TRBV7-2 and J usage is TRBJ1-4, with 10 bases aligning to TRBD1. Germline CDR1 and CDR2: SGHTA and FQGNSA. The CDR3 contains 16 residues. J gave up 8 bases and V 5 bases, and 11 bases lay outside the gene matches. Written as DNA, the CDR3 is TGTGCCAGCAGCATAACTTCCGGGACAGGGGTAGAAAAACTGTTTTTT. Amino acid sequence: CASSITSGTGVEKLFF.

The chain employs TRBV5-6 and TRBJ1-2; D unclear. Trimming took off 6 bases at V and 4 bases at J, with 16 bases between the two ends. There are 14 residues in the CDR3. The germline CDR1 and CDR2 sequences are SGHDT and YYEEEE. The CDR3 region is CASTTLRGSYGYTF. The CDR3 DNA sequence: TGTGCCAGCACCACACTCCGAGGGTCCTATGGCTACACCTTC.

The chain links TRBV5-4 to TRBJ1-2; no reliable D call. This CDR3 has 14 amino acids. Germline CDR1 and CDR2: SGHNT and YYREEE (reference sequence). V was cut by 0 bases and J by 8 bases, with 14 bases left in between. CDR3 amino acids: CASSLAKRGGGYTF. DNA for the CDR3: TGTGCCAGCAGCTTGGCCAAACGGGGAGGGGGCTACACCTTC.

This rearrangement joins TRBV28 to TRBJ2-1; D is ambiguous. Germline-derived CDR1 and CDR2 are MDHEN and SYDVKM. Between the trimmed V and J ends, which lost 1 base and 0 bases, there was a span of 10 bases. CDR3 size: 16 residues. The CDR3 DNA is TGTGCCAGCAGTTTATTGGGCGAGAGCTCCTACAATGAGCAGTTCTTC. This encodes CASSLLGESSYNEQFF.

In DNA, the CDR3 is TGTGCCACCAGTGATTTGGCCAGGGGCTATGGCTACACCTTC. It encodes CATSDLARGYGYTF. The J gene is TRBJ1-2, the V gene TRBV24-1, with D perhaps matching TRBD1 (6 bases). The germline V gene has CDR1 KGHDR and CDR2 SFDVKD. The V and J ends lost 0 bases and 4 bases respectively, with 8 bases between them. This CDR3 contains 14 residues.

This chain connects TRBV6-2 or TRBV6-3 to TRBJ1-5; a possible D gene is TRBD1 (6 bases). Germline V lookup: CDR1 MNHEY, CDR2 SVGEGT. The CDR3 is made up of 16 amino acids. V was shortened by 0 bases and J by 3 bases, with 12 bases between the two germline ends. The CDR3 sequence: CASSYSRQAFNQPQHF. The CDR3 DNA reads as TGTGCCAGCAGTTACTCGAGACAGGCCTTCAATCAGCCCCAGCATTTT.

This clone appeared a few times. The chain carries TRBV6-4 and TRBJ1-1; D ambiguous. This CDR3 region has 14 residues. Germline-derived CDR1 and CDR2 are MRHNA and SNTAGT. Trimming took off 0 bases at V and 1 base at J, with 6 bases between the two ends. CDR3 sequence: CASSDSEENTEAFF. CDR3 DNA sequence: TGTGCCAGCAGTGACTCGGAGGAGAACACTGAAGCTTTCTTT.

As for this clone: Within the sample, other DNA sequences also encode this same CDR3. The V call is TRBV18, the J call TRBJ2-2; D is perhaps TRBD1 (6 bases). CDR3 length: 14 residues. CDR1 is KGHSH and CDR2 is LQKENI in the germline V gene. Trimming stripped 3 bases from V and 2 bases from J, with 7 bases between. The CDR3 bases are TGTGCCAGCTCACCGACAGGAAACACCGGGGAGCTGTTTTTT. It codes for CASSPTGNTGELFF.

The chain employs TRBV7-8 and TRBJ1-5; D perhaps matches TRBD1 (5 bases). Germline values: CDR1 SGHVS, CDR2 FQNEAQ. The length of the CDR3 is 15 residues. The ends were cut back, 6 bases at V and 0 bases at J, with 12 bases in the middle. The CDR3 DNA reads TGTGCCAGCAGTCGACAGTCTCATAGCAATCAGCCCCAGCATTTT. Its protein is CASSRQSHSNQPQHF.

The chain is built from TRBV5-8 and TRBJ1-6, with a weak D call TRBD1 (6 bases). With 2 bases removed from V and 3 bases from J, the gap between germline ends came to 12 bases. Germline-derived CDR1 and CDR2 are SGHTS and YDEGEE. The CDR3 sequence is 16 residues long. CDR3 in DNA: TGTGCCAGCAGCTTTGATCTCAGGGGCTATAATTCACCCCTCCACTTT. The encoded protein is CASSFDLRGYNSPLHF. The full variable domain, rest sourced from reference TRBV5-8 and TRBJ1-6, is EAGVTQSPTHLIKTRGQQATLRCSPISGHTSVYWYQQALGLGLQFLLWYDEGEERNRGNFPPRFSGRQFPNYSSELNVNALELEDSALYLCASSFDLRGYNSPLHFGNGTRLTVT.

The chain recombines TRBV7-9 with TRBJ1-1; the D gene is possibly TRBD1 (5 bases). There are 13 residues in the CDR3. V gave up 2 bases and J gave up 5 bases, with 9 bases separating them. From germline, CDR1 is SEHNR and CDR2 FQNEAQ (reference sequence). The CDR3 is CASSLPPGTEAFF. CDR3 coding DNA: TGTGCCAGCAGCTTACCGCCAGGGACTGAAGCTTTCTTT.

The chain joins TRBV27 to TRBJ1-1, with D tentatively TRBD1 (5 bases). This CDR3 is 14 amino acids long. V lost 5 bases to trimming and J lost 2 bases, with 12 bases between them. Germline V gene data show CDR1 as MNHEY and CDR2 as SMNVEV (reference sequence). DNA for the CDR3: TGTGCCAGCAGTAAGGGGCAGGGCAACACTGAAGCTTTCTTT. This codes for CASSKGQGNTEAFF.

The V gene is TRBV19, the J gene TRBJ2-5; D ambiguous. The CDR3 spans 12 residues. Between the trimmed V and J ends, which lost 5 bases and 4 bases, there was a span of 8 bases. CDR1 and CDR2 (germline): LNHDA, SQIVND (reference sequence). The CDR3 sequence is CASSFGAETQYF. The CDR3 DNA follows: TGTGCCAGTAGTTTTGGAGCAGAGACCCAGTACTTC.

J is TRBJ1-3 and V is TRBV5-1; D gene uncertain. This CDR3 has 16 amino acids. Germline values: CDR1 SGHRS, CDR2 YFSETQ. V was pared by 0 bases and J by 0 bases, with 10 bases between. The CDR3 DNA reads as TGCGCCAGCAGCTTGGGGAGCACTACCTCTGGAAACACCATATATTTT. Its protein is CASSLGSTTSGNTIYF.

The count of this clone is one. V is TRBV5-1 and J is TRBJ2-7, with D maybe TRBD1 (7 bases). Looked up from germline, CDR1 is SGHRS and CDR2 is YFSETQ. The CDR3 runs to 20 residues. Trimming took 6 bases from V and 0 from J, leaving 31 bases between them. The CDR3 protein is CASTLSLKQQCQGGSYEQYV. The CDR3 DNA reads TGCGCCAGCACCTTAAGCCTGAAACAGCAGTGTCAGGGGGGCTCCTACGAGCAGTACGTC.

This rearrangement joins TRBV10-3 to TRBJ1-5; 7 bases are shared with TRBD1. Germline values: CDR1 ENHRY, CDR2 SYGVKD. The CDR3 is 20 residues long. After removal of 4 bases from V and 0 bases from J, the junction contained 18 bases not matched to a gene. DNA for the CDR3: TGTGCCATCAGTGGCCCTAGGACAGGCCACAAAAGTGATAGCAATCAGCCCCAGCATTTT. Translated: CAISGPRTGHKSDSNQPQHF.

This rearrangement joins TRBV3-1 (or the pseudogene TRBV3-2) to TRBJ1-1; D call uncertain. The CDR3 is made up of 13 amino acids. The germline V gene has CDR1 LGHDT and CDR2 YNNKEL (reference sequence). V gave up 4 bases and J gave up 1 base, with 7 bases separating them. CDR3 in DNA: TGTGCCAGCAGCCCCTCCGGGAACACTGAAGCTTTCTTT. Its protein product is CASSPSGNTEAFF.

The chain uses TRBV3-1 (or the pseudogene TRBV3-2) and TRBJ1-1; D call uncertain. Looked up from germline, CDR1 is LGHDT and CDR2 is YNNKEL (reference sequence). V was shortened by 1 base and J by 10 bases, with 13 bases between the two germline ends. CDR3 length equals 13 residues. Here the CDR3 reads CASSQGVGLTAFF. CDR3 nucleotide sequence: TGTGCCAGCAGCCAAGGGGTCGGACTGACAGCTTTCTTT.

In regard to this clone: The sample has other DNA sequences that encode this CDR3 too. The gene calls are TRBV28 and TRBJ2-7; possibly TRBD2 for D (6 bases). Trimming took off 6 bases at V and 6 bases at J, with 12 bases between the two ends. From germline, CDR1 is MDHEN and CDR2 SYDVKM. The CDR3 is 12 amino acids. The CDR3 DNA reads TGTGCCAGCAGCCACACTAGCTCCGAGCAGTACTTC. Protein sequence: CASSHTSSEQYF. Together with reference TRBV28 and TRBJ2-7, the CDR3 gives the full variable domain: DVKVTQSSRYLVKRTGEKVFLECVQDMDHENMFWYRQDPGLGLRLIYFSYDVKMKEKGDIPEGYSVSREKKERFSLILESASTNQTSMYLCASSHTSSEQYFGPGTRLTVT.